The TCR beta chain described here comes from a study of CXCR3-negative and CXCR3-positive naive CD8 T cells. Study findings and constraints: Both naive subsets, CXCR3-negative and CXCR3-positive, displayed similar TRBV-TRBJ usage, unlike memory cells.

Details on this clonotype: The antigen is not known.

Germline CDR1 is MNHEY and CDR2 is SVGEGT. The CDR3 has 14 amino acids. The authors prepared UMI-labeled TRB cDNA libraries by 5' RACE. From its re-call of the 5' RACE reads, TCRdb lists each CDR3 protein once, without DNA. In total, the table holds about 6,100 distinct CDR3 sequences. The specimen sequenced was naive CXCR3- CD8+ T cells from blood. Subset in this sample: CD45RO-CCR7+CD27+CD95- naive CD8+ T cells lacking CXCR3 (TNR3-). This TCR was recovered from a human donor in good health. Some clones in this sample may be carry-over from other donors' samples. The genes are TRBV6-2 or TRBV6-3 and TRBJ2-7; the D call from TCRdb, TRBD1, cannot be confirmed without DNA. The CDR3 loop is CASSYYGTGDEQYF.